This T cell receptor (beta chain) was identified during a study of metastatic and nonmetastatic thyroid tumors. On the study more broadly: Repertoires from blood and tumor or nodule tissue of malignant and benign thyroid patients were compared.

Study-level points and caveats: Relative to benign nodules, malignant thyroid tumors were reportedly characterized by significantly elevated TCR beta diversity in blood and tumor.

Before thyroid surgery, none of the patients had received any treatment. CDR1 MNHEY and CDR2 SMNVEV come from the germline V gene (reference sequence). The CDR3 totals 16 residues. V lost 5 bases to trimming and J lost 4 bases; unmatched junction nucleotides: 8. Original processing methods: For papillary thyroid cancer, a distant-metastasis classifier was constructed from CDR3 differences observed across clinicopathological groups. Via MiXCR, TCRdb re-called the PCR reads. The V and J calls were not made by the authors but by TCRdb's processing. The sample shows about 26,000 clones, 14% to 15% of them seen only once. This clone was seen at least ten times. Its cognate antigen is unknown.

This receptor was identified in a female donor with papillary thyroid cancer or a benign thyroid nodule (not recorded which). Some clones in this sample may be carry-over from other donors' samples. Sequencing was done on a sample of blood. The genes are TRBV27 and TRBJ2-1; 10 bases align to TRBD2. CDR3 loop: CASSITASGGYNEQFF. The CDR3 nucleotides read TGTGCCAGCAGTATCACCGCTAGCGGGGGATACAATGAGCAGTTCTTC.